Listed below are T cell receptor beta chains from one sample, sequenced in a study of shared clonotypes between healthy human individuals. Clones were read by immunoSEQ multiplex PCR, and TCRdb kept only the in-frame ones, dropping some. This table holds some 2.1 million clones, about 95% found once. What was sequenced was naive CD4+ T cells sorted from blood. The origin of the receptors is a man younger than 35 in good health. Both conserved end residues are part of each CDR3. Each record gives: J gene, D gene, V gene, clone size, CDR3 DNA, CDR3 protein. A D gene is named only where the DNA matches it firmly. Size values are once, few and many counts, or a class for expanded clones, and some rows have none.

J: TRBJ2-3
D: -
V: TRBV28
size: -
DNA: TGTGCCAGCAGTTCCCCCGGGGGCCGAACAACAGATACGCAGTATTTT
CDR3: CASSSPGGRTTDTQYF

J: TRBJ1-1
D: -
V: TRBV6-5
size: -
DNA: TGTGCCAGCAGTTCCAAAGCAGGGCGCACTGAAGCTTTCTTT
CDR3: CASSSKAGRTEAFF

J: TRBJ1-1
D: -
V: TRBV30
size: -
DNA: TGTGCCTGGAGTCCGCAGGGAAACACTGAAGCTTTCTTT
CDR3: CAWSPQGNTEAFF

J: TRBJ1-5
D: -
V: TRBV6-6
size: -
DNA: TGTGCCAGCAACCCCTACCTCGAGGGGAATCAGCCCCAGCATTTT
CDR3: CASNPYLEGNQPQHF

J: TRBJ1-5
D: -
V: TRBV28
size: -
DNA: TGTGCCAGCAGTTTCGGCGGGGGCGGCAATCAGCCCCAGCATTTT
CDR3: CASSFGGGGNQPQHF

J: TRBJ2-2
D: -
V: TRBV5-4
size: -
DNA: TGTGCCAGCAGCTTGGGGAGTGGCCTTAACACCGGGGAGCTGTTTTTT
CDR3: CASSLGSGLNTGELFF

J: TRBJ2-3
D: -
V: TRBV10-1
size: -
DNA: TGCGCCAGCAGTGAGTCGAAATCAGATACGCAGTATTTT
CDR3: CASSESKSDTQYF

J: TRBJ2-7
D: -
V: TRBV2
size: few
DNA: TGTGCCAGCGGGGAAGTTTTCTCCTACGAGCAGTACTTC
CDR3: CASGEVFSYEQYF

J: TRBJ1-4
D: -
V: TRBV7-8
size: -
DNA: TGTGCCAGCAGCCCCGGACTGAAGGGGGGGAATGAAAAACTGTTTTTT
CDR3: CASSPGLKGGNEKLFF

J: TRBJ2-7
D: TRBD2
V: TRBV6-5
size: -
DNA: TGTGCCAGCAGTTACCTGGTAGCGGGAGGAGAGCAGTACTTC
CDR3: CASSYLVAGGEQYF

J: TRBJ2-4
D: TRBD2
V: TRBV7-8
size: once
DNA: TGTGCCAGCAGCCCGCTCGGGCTAGCGGGAATTATAGCCAAAAACATTCAGTACTTC
CDR3: CASSPLGLAGIIAKNIQYF

J: TRBJ2-2
D: TRBD1
V: TRBV5-1
size: -
DNA: TGCGCCAGCAGCTGGAGGACAGGGTCGACCGGGGAGCTGTTTTTT
CDR3: CASSWRTGSTGELFF

J: TRBJ1-6
D: -
V: TRBV13
size: -
DNA: TGTGCCAGCAGCTTAGGCTCACCAGGGAATTCACCCCTCCACTTT
CDR3: CASSLGSPGNSPLHF

J: TRBJ2-3
D: -
V: TRBV9
size: -
DNA: TGTGCCAGCAGCGTCGGGGAGCCAGATACGCAGTATTTT
CDR3: CASSVGEPDTQYF

J: TRBJ2-7
D: -
V: TRBV7-2
size: -
DNA: TGTGCCAGCAGCTCTCCTCGGAGTTTTTCGTCCGAGCAGTACTTC
CDR3: CASSSPRSFSSEQYF

J: TRBJ2-2
D: -
V: TRBV7-7
size: -
DNA: TGTGCTAGCAGCTTAGGACTCTCCGGGGAGCTGTTTTTT
CDR3: CASSLGLSGELFF

J: TRBJ1-2
D: TRBD1
V: TRBV6-5
size: -
DNA: TGTGCCAGCAGTTATCCACAGACAGGGGGTAGCTATGGCTACACCTTC
CDR3: CASSYPQTGGSYGYTF

J: TRBJ2-3
D: -
V: TRBV7-9
size: -
DNA: TGTGCCAGCAGCTTAGGCCAGCGCACAGATACGCAGTATTTT
CDR3: CASSLGQRTDTQYF

J: TRBJ2-1
D: TRBD1
V: TRBV5-1
size: -
DNA: TGCGCCAGCAGCTTGACAGGGGCCTACAATGAGCAGTTCTTC
CDR3: CASSLTGAYNEQFF

J: TRBJ1-1
D: -
V: TRBV6-4
size: -
DNA: TGTGCCAGCAGTCGGGAGGTGAACACTGAAGCTTTCTTT
CDR3: CASSREVNTEAFF

J: TRBJ2-7
D: TRBD2
V: TRBV19
size: -
DNA: TGTGCCAGTAGTAGGACTAGCGGGAGTTACGAGCAGTACTTC
CDR3: CASSRTSGSYEQYF

J: TRBJ2-3
D: -
V: TRBV9
size: -
DNA: TGTGCCAGCAGCCCAGAGGTACAGGGTCTGGGAGATACGCAGTATTTT
CDR3: CASSPEVQGLGDTQYF

J: TRBJ2-7
D: -
V: TRBV27
size: -
DNA: TGTGCCAGCAGACGCCTCGACTCCTCCTACGAGCAGTACTTC
CDR3: CASRRLDSSYEQYF

J: TRBJ2-3
D: -
V: TRBV4-2
size: -
DNA: TGTGCCAGCAGCCAAGGAGGGGGCGGGGCTCTCACAGATACGCAGTATTTT
CDR3: CASSQGGGGALTDTQYF